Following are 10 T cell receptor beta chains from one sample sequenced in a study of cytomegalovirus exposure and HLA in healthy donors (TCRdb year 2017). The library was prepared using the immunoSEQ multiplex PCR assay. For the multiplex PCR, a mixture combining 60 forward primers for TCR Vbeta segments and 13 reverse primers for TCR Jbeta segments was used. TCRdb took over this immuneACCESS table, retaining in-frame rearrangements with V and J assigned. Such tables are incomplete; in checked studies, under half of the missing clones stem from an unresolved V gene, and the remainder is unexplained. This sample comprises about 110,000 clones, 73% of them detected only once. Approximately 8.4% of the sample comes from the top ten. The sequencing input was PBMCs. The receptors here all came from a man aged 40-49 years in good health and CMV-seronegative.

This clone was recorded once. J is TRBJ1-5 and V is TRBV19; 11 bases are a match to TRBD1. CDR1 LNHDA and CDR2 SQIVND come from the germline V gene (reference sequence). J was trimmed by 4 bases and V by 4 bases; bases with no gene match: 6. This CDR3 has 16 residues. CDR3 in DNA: TGTGCCAGTAGTAGTCCCGGGACAGGGGGTAATCAGCCCCAGCATTTT. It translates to CASSSPGTGGNQPQHF. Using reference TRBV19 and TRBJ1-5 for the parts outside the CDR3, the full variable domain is DGGITQSPKYLFRKEGQNVTLSCEQNLNHDAMYWYRQDPGQGLRLIYYSQIVNDFQKGDIAEGYSVSREKKESFPLTVTSAQKNPTAFYLCASSSPGTGGNQPQHFGDGTRLSIL.

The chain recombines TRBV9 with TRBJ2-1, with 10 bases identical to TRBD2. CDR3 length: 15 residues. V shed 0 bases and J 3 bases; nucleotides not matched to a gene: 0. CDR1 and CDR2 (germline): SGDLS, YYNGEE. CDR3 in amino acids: CASSVGTSGYNEQFF. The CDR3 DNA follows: TGTGCCAGCAGCGTAGGGACTAGCGGCTACAATGAGCAGTTCTTC.

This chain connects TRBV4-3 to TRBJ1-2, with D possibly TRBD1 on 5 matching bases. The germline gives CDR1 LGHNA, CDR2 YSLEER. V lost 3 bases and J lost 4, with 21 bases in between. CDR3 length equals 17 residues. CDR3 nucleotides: TGCGCCAGCAGCCACGAATCCCTTTTGGGGCAGTCCTATGGCTACACCTTC. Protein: CASSHESLLGQSYGYTF.

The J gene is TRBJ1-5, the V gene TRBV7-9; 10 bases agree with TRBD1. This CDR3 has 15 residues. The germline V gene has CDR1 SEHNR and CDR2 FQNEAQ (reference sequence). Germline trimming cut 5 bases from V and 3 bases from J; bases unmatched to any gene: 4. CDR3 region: CASSQGTGDNQPQHF. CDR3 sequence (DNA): TGTGCCAGCAGCCAGGGGACAGGGGACAATCAGCCCCAGCATTTT.

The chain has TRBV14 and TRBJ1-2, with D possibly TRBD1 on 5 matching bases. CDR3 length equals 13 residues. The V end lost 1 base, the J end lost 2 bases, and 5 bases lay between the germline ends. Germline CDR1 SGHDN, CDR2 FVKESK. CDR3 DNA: TGTGCCAGCAGCCAAGGACAGAACTATGGCTACACCTTC. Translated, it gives CASSQGQNYGYTF.

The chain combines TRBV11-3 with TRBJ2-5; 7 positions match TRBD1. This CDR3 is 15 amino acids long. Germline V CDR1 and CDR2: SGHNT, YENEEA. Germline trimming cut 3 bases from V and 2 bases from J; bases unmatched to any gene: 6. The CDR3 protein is CASSFRDSDQETQYF. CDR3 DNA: TGTGCCAGCAGCTTCCGGGACAGCGATCAAGAGACCCAGTACTTC. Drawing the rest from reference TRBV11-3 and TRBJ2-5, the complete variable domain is EAGVVQSPRYKIIEKKQPVAFWCNPISGHNTLYWYLQNLGQGPELLIRYENEEAVDDSQLPKDRFSAERLKGVDSTLKIQPAELGDSAVYLCASSFRDSDQETQYFGPGTRLLVL.

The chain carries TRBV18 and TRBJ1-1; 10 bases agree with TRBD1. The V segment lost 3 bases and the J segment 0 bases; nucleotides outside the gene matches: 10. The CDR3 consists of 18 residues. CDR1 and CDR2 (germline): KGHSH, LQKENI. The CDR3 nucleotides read TGTGCCAGCTCACCGTTGCGGACAGGGGGAGCCATGAACACTGAAGCTTTCTTT. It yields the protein CASSPLRTGGAMNTEAFF.

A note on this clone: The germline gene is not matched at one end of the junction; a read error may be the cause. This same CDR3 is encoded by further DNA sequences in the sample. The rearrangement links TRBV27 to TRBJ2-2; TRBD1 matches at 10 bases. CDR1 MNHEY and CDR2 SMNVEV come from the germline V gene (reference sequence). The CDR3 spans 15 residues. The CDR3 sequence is CASSSGTGATGELFF. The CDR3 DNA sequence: TGTGCCAGCAGTTCCGGGACAGGGGCAACCGGGGAGTTGTTTTTT.

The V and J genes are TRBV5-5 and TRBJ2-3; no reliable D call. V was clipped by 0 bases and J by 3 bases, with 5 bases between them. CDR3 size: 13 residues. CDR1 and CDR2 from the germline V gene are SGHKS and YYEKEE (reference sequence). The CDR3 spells CASSLDWTDTQYF. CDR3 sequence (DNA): TGTGCCAGCAGCTTGGACTGGACAGATACGCAGTATTTT.

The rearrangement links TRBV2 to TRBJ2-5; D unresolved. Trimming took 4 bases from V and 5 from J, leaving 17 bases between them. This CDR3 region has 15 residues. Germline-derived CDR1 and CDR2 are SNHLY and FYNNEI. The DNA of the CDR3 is TGTGCCAGCAGTGGTGGGTCCGCAGGTGGGGAGACCCAGTACTTC. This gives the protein CASSGGSAGGETQYF.